The 22 T cell receptor beta chains given below trace back to one sample, sequenced in a study of CD8+CD57+ T cells in acquired aplastic anemia listed by TCRdb under 2018. Sequencing instrument: Illumina HiSeq 2000. TCR beta VDJ combination and CDR3 sequence profiling used genomic DNA as the template. TCRdb reran the public reads through fastp at Q25 and MiXCR, keeping productive beta chains. Entries are consolidated by CDR3 protein sequence, retaining the most common genes and DNA. The sample table lists 120,000 or so distinct CDR3 sequences, approximately 36% of them with a count of one. The ten largest clones take up about 2.4% of the sample. Flow cytometry had shown CD8+CD57+ cell expansion in the patients selected for sequencing. Sample: sorted CD4+, CD8+, or CD8+CD57+ T cells (not recorded which) from PBMCs. All receptors derive from a human donor with aplastic anemia.

This clonotype was recorded many times. This chain uses TRBV20-1 with TRBJ2-2, with D unclear. Trimming cost V 0 bases and J 7 bases, with 9 bases left between them. This CDR3 has 13 residues. Germline CDR1 DFQATT, CDR2 SNEGSKA (reference sequence). CDR3 protein: CSARDTWDGELFF. CDR3 in DNA: TGCAGTGCTAGAGATACTTGGGACGGGGAGCTGTTTTTT.

This clonotype has a count of ten or more. V is TRBV6-1 and J is TRBJ2-7; TRBD1 is a possible D gene (6 bases). This CDR3 has 13 residues. CDR1 is MNHNS and CDR2 is SASEGT in the germline V gene. Trimming cost V 6 bases and J 3 bases, with 12 bases left between them. The CDR3 sequence: CASREQGLYEQYF. CDR3 bases: TGTGCCAGCAGGGAACAGGGCCTCTACGAGCAGTACTTC.

This chain joins TRBV20-1 and TRBJ1-2; 7 bases line up with TRBD1. The V and J ends lost 5 bases and 1 base, in that order; junction bases with no gene match: 7. CDR1 DFQATT and CDR2 SNEGSKA come from the germline V gene (reference sequence). The CDR3 spans 14 residues. The CDR3 protein is CSALTGLINYGYTF. In DNA form, the CDR3 reads TGCAGTGCTCTGACAGGGCTTATTAACTATGGCTACACCTTC.

At least ten counts were recorded for this clonotype. The V gene is TRBV6-1, the J gene TRBJ2-3; D may be TRBD2 (5 bases). V was trimmed by 8 bases and J by 2 bases, leaving 11 bases between them. The germline gives CDR1 MNHNS, CDR2 SASEGT. CDR3 length equals 13 residues. CDR3 sequence reads: CASEGRNTDTQYF. As DNA, the CDR3 is TGTGCCAGCGAGGGCAGGAACACAGATACGCAGTATTTT.

The table lists this clonotype with many counts. CDR3 region: CASSPRGLRGAEAFF. CDR3 nucleotides: TGTGCCAGCAGCCCCCGAGGACTGAGAGGCGCTGAAGCTTTCTTT. This chain connects TRBV9 to TRBJ1-1, with no clear D. Trimming shortened V by 4 bases and J by 6 bases, and 19 bases separated the two germline ends. Germline V gives CDR1 SGDLS, CDR2 YYNGEE. The CDR3 is 15 amino acids.

The chain links TRBV29-1 to TRBJ2-5, with D perhaps TRBD1 (6 bases). The length of the CDR3 is 11 residues. In germline, CDR1 is SQVTM, CDR2 ANQGSEA. The V and J ends lost 5 bases and 4 bases respectively, with 8 bases between them. This chain's CDR3 is CSVRGGETQYF. CDR3 nucleotide sequence: TGCAGCGTTAGAGGGGGAGAGACCCAGTACTTC.

This clonotype was picked up many times. This chain joins TRBV7-9 and TRBJ1-1; D possibly corresponds to TRBD1 (5 bases). Trimming removed 6 bases at V and 5 bases at J, with 16 bases between. Germline loops: CDR1 SEHNR, CDR2 FQNEAQ (reference sequence). The CDR3 is 14 amino acids. This CDR3 reads CASSVGAGGTEAFF. DNA for the CDR3: TGTGCCAGCAGTGTCGGGGCGGGGGGAACTGAAGCTTTCTTT.

This clonotype has ten or more counts. The CDR3 loop reads CSARMRGTYGYTF. DNA for the CDR3: TGCAGTGCTAGAATGAGGGGGACTTATGGCTACACCTTC. The chain combines TRBV20-1 with TRBJ1-2; perhaps TRBD1 as D (6 bases). CDR1 DFQATT and CDR2 SNEGSKA come from the germline V gene (reference sequence). V lost 2 bases and J 5 bases, leaving 12 bases between the germline ends. The CDR3 spans 13 residues.

This clonotype has at least ten counts. The chain employs TRBV5-1 and TRBJ1-2, with D maybe TRBD1 (5 bases). Germline CDR1 is SGHRS and CDR2 is YFSETQ. The ends were cut back, 0 bases at V and 0 bases at J, with 9 bases in the middle. The CDR3 covers 15 residues. The CDR3 DNA is TGCGCCAGCAGCTTGGAGTCGACAGCTAACTATGGCTACACCTTC. This sequence encodes CASSLESTANYGYTF.

This clonotype came up many times. V and J are TRBV15 and TRBJ2-5; tentatively, D is TRBD2 (6 bases). The CDR3 loop spans 15 amino acids. CDR1 LNHNV and CDR2 YYDKDF come from the germline V gene (reference sequence). The ends were cut back, 3 bases at V and 5 bases at J, with 16 bases in the middle. CDR3 amino acids: CATSSLGRTSETQYF. The CDR3 region has the DNA TGTGCCACCAGCAGCCTGGGGAGGACTTCGGAGACCCAGTACTTC.

Many counts were recorded for this clonotype. The chain is built from TRBV3-1 and TRBJ2-7; maybe TRBD1 (6 bases). This CDR3 is 13 amino acids long. The V end lost 1 base, the J end lost 8 bases, and 12 bases lay between the germline ends. The germline V gene encodes CDR1 LGHDT and CDR2 YNNKEL (reference sequence). The CDR3 loop is CASSQVPTGQQYV. The CDR3 DNA reads TGTGCCAGCAGCCAAGTCCCGACAGGACAGCAGTACGTC.

As to this clonotype: This may arise from a read error, as a much more abundant clone is one base away. V usage is TRBV7-8 and J usage is TRBJ1-1; no clear D gene. The CDR3 runs 15 residues. Germline V gene lookup returns CDR1 SGHVS and CDR2 FQNEAQ. The CDR3 DNA is TGTGCCAGCAGTGAAGCGCTTTCGGTGAACACTGATGCTTTCTTT. Protein product: CASSEALSVNTDAFF. The variable domain in full, with the rest retrieved from reference TRBV7-8 and TRBJ1-1, is GAGVSQSPRYKVAKRGQDVALRCDPISGHVSLFWYQQALGQGPEFLTYFQNEAQLDKSGLPSDRFFAERPEGSVSTLKIQRTQQEDSAVYLCASSEALSVNTDAFFGQGTRLTVV.

J is TRBJ1-5 and V is TRBV7-2, with D hard to call. This CDR3 comprises 13 residues. CDR1 and CDR2 (germline): SGHTA, FQGNSA. The V gene lost 1 base and the J gene lost 7 bases, with 8 bases spanning the gap. The CDR3 coding sequence is TGTGCCAGCAGCTTAGGGGCGGGACAGCCCCAGCATTTT. Encoded protein: CASSLGAGQPQHF.

J is TRBJ2-2 and V is TRBV12-5, with 10 bases fitting TRBD1. Trimming took 7 bases from V and 5 from J; bases not matched to a gene: 7. The CDR3 has 15 residues. The germline CDR1 and CDR2 sequences are LGHNT and FRNRAP. The CDR3 DNA is TGTGCTAGTGCCCCGGGACAGGGGCGGACCGGGGAGCTGTTTTTT. Translation: CASAPGQGRTGELFF.

CDR3 coding DNA: TGTGCCAGCAAACCTGACAGCTCGCTCGATGGCTACACCTTC. Translation gives CASKPDSSLDGYTF. The chain combines TRBV25-1 with TRBJ1-2; D is perhaps TRBD1 (5 bases). Germline V gene sequence: CDR1 MGHDK, CDR2 SYGVNS. Trimming removed 7 bases from V and 6 bases from J, with 18 bases in between. The CDR3 spans 14 residues.

The chain uses TRBV19 and TRBJ2-7; TRBD2 agrees at 7 bases. Trimming cost V 1 base and J 4 bases; bases outside gene matches: 4. This CDR3 spans 14 amino acids. Looked up from germline, CDR1 is LNHDA and CDR2 is SQIVND (reference sequence). The CDR3 reads CASSIGQGGYEQYF. The CDR3 region has the DNA TGTGCCAGTAGTATAGGGCAGGGAGGGTACGAGCAGTACTTC.

This clonotype was found many times. The junction departs from germline at one end; a sequencing error may be responsible. The chain is built from TRBV6-6 and TRBJ1-6; no reliable D call. CDR3 size: 15 residues. Germline V gives CDR1 MNHNY, CDR2 SVGAGI (reference sequence). The CDR3 coding sequence is TGTGCCAGCAGTTACTCGAAGGAGGGTAATGCACCCCTCCACTTT. Encoded protein: CASSYSKEGNAPLHF.

In its sample, this clonotype was seen a few times. This rearrangement joins TRBV7-6 to TRBJ2-7, with D hard to call. The CDR3 consists of 12 residues. The germline CDR1 and CDR2 sequences are SGHVS and FNYEAQ. The germline V and J ends were trimmed by 0 bases and 2 bases, with 2 bases remaining between them. This chain's CDR3 is CASSLATYEQYF. In DNA, the CDR3 is TGTGCCAGCAGCTTAGCAACCTACGAGCAGTACTTC.

This clonotype was seen at least ten times. The rearrangement joins TRBV9 to TRBJ2-1, with TRBD1 matching over 8 bases. The V and J ends lost 3 bases and 9 bases, in that order; junction bases with no gene match: 11. CDR1 SGDLS and CDR2 YYNGEE come from the germline V gene. This CDR3 spans 15 amino acids. The CDR3 nucleotides read TGTGCCAGCAGCGAATCGGGACAGGTTTTAAGTGAGCAGTTCTTC. Protein sequence: CASSESGQVLSEQFF.

This clonotype was picked up many times. The chain is built from TRBV19 and TRBJ2-7, with D possibly TRBD1 on 5 matching bases. Trimming left V 0 bases short and J 0 bases short, with 12 bases between. CDR3 length: 16 amino acids. Germline V gene sequence: CDR1 LNHDA, CDR2 SQIVND (reference sequence). The CDR3 region is CASSIDGRQGSYEQYF. CDR3 sequence (DNA): TGTGCCAGTAGTATAGATGGGCGCCAGGGCTCCTACGAGCAGTACTTC.

CDR3 in DNA: TGTGCCAGCAGTCCACCGGGACTAGCGTCAGGCTCCTACGAGCAGTACTTC. This gives the protein CASSPPGLASGSYEQYF. The rearrangement uses TRBV11-2 and TRBJ2-7; 10 bases agree with TRBD2. The CDR3 has 17 amino acids. The germline V gene has CDR1 SGHAT and CDR2 FQNNGV. V was clipped by 6 bases and J by 0 bases; unmatched bases: 11.

The V gene is TRBV24-1, the J gene TRBJ1-2; D is undetermined. V was pared by 0 bases and J by 8 bases, with 15 bases between. CDR3 size: 15 residues. CDR1 and CDR2 (germline): KGHDR, SFDVKD. The CDR3 bases are TGTGCCACCAGTGATTTGCACGTTGCAGGCGGGGGCTACACCTTC. Translation gives CATSDLHVAGGGYTF.